The clone carrying this T cell receptor (beta chain) was found a few times. V was pared by 9 bases and J by 2 bases, with 13 bases between. Germline loops: CDR1 LNHDA, CDR2 SQIVND (reference sequence). The CDR3 has 13 amino acids. TCR sequencing used cDNA made by reverse transcription of extracted RNA. Sequenced by immunoSEQ multiplex PCR; TCRdb stores in-frame clones only, minus some. The table shows roughly 100,000 clones, with around three fifths occurring only once. The data were taken from a study of CD8+ T cells in alopecia areata. Sequencing was performed on CD4+ T cells sorted from blood. The clonotype was recovered from a human donor in good health. V usage is TRBV19 and J usage is TRBJ1-1, with D hard to call. DNA for the CDR3: TGTGCCAGCCACGAACACCATAACACTGAAGCTTTCTTT. It codes for CASHEHHNTEAFF.